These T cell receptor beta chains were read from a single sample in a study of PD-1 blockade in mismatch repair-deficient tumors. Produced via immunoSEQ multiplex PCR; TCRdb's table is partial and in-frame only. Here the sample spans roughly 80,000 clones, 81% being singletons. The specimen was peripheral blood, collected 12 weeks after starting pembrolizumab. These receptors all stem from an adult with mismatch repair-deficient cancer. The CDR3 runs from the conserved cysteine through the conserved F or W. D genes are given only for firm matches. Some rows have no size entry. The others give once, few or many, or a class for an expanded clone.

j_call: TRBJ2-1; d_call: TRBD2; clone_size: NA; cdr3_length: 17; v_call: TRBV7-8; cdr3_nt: TGTGCCAGCAGCGTAGGGACTAGCGGGGACGCCTACAATGAGCAGTTCTTC; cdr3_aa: CASSVGTSGDAYNEQFF
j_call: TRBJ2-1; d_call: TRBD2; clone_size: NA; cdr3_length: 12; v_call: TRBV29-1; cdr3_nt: TGCAGCGTTGTACTAGCGGGAGAAGAGCAGTTCTTC; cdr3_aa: CSVVLAGEEQFF
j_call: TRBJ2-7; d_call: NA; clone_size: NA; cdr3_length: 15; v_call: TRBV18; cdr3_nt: TGTGCCAGCTCACTTTCCCTCGGATTTCCGGGGGAGCAGTACTTC; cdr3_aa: CASSLSLGFPGEQYF
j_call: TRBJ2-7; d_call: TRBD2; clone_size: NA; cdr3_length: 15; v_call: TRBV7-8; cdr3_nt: TGTGCCAGCAGCTCCCGTATTAAAGCGGGATCCGTCGAGTACTTC; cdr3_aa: CASSSRIKAGSVEYF
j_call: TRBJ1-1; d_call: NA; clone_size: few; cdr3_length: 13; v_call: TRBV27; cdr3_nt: TGTGCCGCCCAGAGGGCGGAGAACACTGAAGCTTTCTTT; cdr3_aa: CAAQRAENTEAFF
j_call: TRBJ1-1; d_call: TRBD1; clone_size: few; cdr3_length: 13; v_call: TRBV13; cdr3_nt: TGTGCCAGCAGCTTAGACAGGGGGGCTGAAGCTTTCTTT; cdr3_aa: CASSLDRGAEAFF
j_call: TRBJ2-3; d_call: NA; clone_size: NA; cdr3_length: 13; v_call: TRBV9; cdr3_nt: TGTGCCAGCAGCGTGCAAGTAGCCGATACGCAGTATTTT; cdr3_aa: CASSVQVADTQYF
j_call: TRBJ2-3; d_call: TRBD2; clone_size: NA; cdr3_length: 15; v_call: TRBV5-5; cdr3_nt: TGTGCCAGCAGCTATCTAGGGCGGGAGTTGGATACGCAGTATTTT; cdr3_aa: CASSYLGRELDTQYF
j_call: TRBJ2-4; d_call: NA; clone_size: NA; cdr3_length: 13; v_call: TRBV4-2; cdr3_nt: TGTGCCAGCAGCCAAGGGACAGTGAGCATTCAGTACTTC; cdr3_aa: CASSQGTVSIQYF
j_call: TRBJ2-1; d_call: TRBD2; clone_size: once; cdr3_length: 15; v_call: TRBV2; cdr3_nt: TGTGCCAGCAGGGTCACTAGCGGGCGATACAATGAGCAGTTCTTC; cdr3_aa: CASRVTSGRYNEQFF
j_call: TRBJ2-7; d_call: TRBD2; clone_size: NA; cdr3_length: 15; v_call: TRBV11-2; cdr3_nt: TGTGCCAGCAGCTTAGGGACTAGGCCCGTCGCGGAGCAGTACTTC; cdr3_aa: CASSLGTRPVAEQYF
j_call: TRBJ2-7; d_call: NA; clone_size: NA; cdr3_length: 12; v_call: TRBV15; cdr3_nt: TGTGCCACCAGCAGAGCCCTTGACGAGCAGTACTTC; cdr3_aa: CATSRALDEQYF
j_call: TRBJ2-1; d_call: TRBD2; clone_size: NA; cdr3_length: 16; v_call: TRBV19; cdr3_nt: TGTGCCAGTAGTGGCCTAGCGGGAAATATGATCAATGAGCAGTTCTTC; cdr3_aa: CASSGLAGNMINEQFF
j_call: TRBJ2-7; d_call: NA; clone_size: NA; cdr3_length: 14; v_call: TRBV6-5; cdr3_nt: TGTGCCAGCAGTTACTCAAGGACCAGCGACGAGCAGTACTTC; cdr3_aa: CASSYSRTSDEQYF
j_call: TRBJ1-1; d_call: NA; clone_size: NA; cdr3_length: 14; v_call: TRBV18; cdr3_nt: TGTGCCAGCTCACCATCGGAGCGGGGGGGTGAAGCTTTCTTT; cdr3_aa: CASSPSERGGEAFF
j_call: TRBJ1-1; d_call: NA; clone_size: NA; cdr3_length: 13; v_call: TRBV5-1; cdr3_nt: TGCGCCAGCAAGACCCAGGGTAACACTGAAGCTTTCTTT; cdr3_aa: CASKTQGNTEAFF
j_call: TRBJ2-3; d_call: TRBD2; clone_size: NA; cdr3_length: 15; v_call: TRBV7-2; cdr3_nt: TGTGCCAGCAGCCATGCCGCCGGGGGGAAAAATACGCAGTATTTT; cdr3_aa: CASSHAAGGKNTQYF
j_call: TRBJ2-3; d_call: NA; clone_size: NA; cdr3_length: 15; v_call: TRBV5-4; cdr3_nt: TGTGCCAGCAGCTTCGGGGGAGTTAGCACAGATACGCAGTATTTT; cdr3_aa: CASSFGGVSTDTQYF
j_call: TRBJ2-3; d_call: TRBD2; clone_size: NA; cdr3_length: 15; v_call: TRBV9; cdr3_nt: TGTGCCAGCAGCGTAGTAGCGGGAGGGCCCGATACGCAGTATTTT; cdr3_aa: CASSVVAGGPDTQYF
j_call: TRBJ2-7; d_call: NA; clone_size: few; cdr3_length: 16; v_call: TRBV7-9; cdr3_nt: TGTGCCAGCAGCTTTCAAGAGGGGGATAGCTCCTACGAGCAGTACTTC; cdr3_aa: CASSFQEGDSSYEQYF
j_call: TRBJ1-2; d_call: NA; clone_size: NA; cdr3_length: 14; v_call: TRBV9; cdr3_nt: TGTGCCAGCAGCTTCCGGGACACCTACTATGGCTACACCTTC; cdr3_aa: CASSFRDTYYGYTF
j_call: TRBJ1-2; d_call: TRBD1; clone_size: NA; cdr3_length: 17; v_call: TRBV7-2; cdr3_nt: TGTGCCAGCAGCTCCCAACCCCCGGGAAGGACAGGGGACGGCTACACCTTC; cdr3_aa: CASSSQPPGRTGDGYTF
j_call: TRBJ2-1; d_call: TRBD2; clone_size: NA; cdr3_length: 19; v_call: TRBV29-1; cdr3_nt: TGCAGCGTTTCGAGGAGCGGGAAGGTCTTTCAAACTAGGTACAATGAGCAGTTCTTC; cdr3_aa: CSVSRSGKVFQTRYNEQFF
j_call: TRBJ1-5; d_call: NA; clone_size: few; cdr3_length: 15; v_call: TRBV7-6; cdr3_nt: TGTGCCAGCAGCTTAGCGTGGGGTAGCAATCAGCCCCAGCATTTT; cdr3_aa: CASSLAWGSNQPQHF
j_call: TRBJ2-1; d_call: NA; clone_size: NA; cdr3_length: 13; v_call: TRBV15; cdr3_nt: TGTGCCACCAGCAGTAACAGGGACAATGAGCAGTTCTTC; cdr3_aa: CATSSNRDNEQFF
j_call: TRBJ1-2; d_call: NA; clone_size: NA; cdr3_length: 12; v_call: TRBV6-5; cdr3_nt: TGTGCCAGCAGTAGTGACAGCTATGGCTACACCTTC; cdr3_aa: CASSSDSYGYTF
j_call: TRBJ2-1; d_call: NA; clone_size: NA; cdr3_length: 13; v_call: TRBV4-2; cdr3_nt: TGTGCCAGCAGCCAAGGGAACTACAATGAGCAGTTCTTC; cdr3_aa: CASSQGNYNEQFF
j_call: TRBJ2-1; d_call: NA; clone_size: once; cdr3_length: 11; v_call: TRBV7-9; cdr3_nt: TGTGCCACCCCGGGGGACAATGAGCAGTTCTTC; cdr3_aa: CATPGDNEQFF
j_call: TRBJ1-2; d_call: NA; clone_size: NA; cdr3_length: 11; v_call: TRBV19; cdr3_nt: TGTGCCAGTAGTTCTCCCTATGGCTACACCTTC; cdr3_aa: CASSSPYGYTF
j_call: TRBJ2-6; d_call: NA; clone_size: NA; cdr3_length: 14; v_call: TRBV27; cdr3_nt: TGTGCCAGCAGAGTCGGTGCTGGGGCCAACGTCCTGACTTTC; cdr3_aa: CASRVGAGANVLTF
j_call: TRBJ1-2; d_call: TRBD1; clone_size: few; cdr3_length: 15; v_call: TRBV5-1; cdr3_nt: TGCGCCAGCAGCTTGGGGGACAGAGAAAACTATGGCTACACCTTC; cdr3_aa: CASSLGDRENYGYTF
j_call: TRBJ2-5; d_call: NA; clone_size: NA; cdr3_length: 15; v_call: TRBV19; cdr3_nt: TGTGCCAGTAGTATAGTCGGAGGTCCCCAAGAGACCCAGTACTTC; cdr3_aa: CASSIVGGPQETQYF
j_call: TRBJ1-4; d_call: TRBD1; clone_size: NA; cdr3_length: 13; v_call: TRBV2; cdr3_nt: TGTGCCAGCGGGAGGACAGGGTACGAAAAACTGTTTTTT; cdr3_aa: CASGRTGYEKLFF
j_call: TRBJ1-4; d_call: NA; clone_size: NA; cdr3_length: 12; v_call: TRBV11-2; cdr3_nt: TGTGCCAGCAGCTTTTCGGAAGGGGAACTGTTTTTT; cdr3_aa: CASSFSEGELFF
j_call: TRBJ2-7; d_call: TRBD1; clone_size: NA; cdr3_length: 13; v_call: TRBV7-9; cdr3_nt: TGTGCCAGCAGCCCGGACAGGGGCAACGAGCAGTACTTC; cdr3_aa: CASSPDRGNEQYF
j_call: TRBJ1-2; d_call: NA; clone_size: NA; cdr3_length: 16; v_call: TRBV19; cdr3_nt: TGTGCCAGTATTCCACGACTGGGGAACTTTAACTATGGCTACACCTTC; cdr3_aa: CASIPRLGNFNYGYTF
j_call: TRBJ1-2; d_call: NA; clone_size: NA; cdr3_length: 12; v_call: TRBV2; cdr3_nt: TGTGCCAGTAACGGGGGGGCTAGAGGCTACACCTTC; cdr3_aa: CASNGGARGYTF
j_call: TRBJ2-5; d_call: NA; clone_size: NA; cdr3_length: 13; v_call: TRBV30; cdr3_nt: TGTGCCTGGAGTGTACAGACTCAAGAGACCCAGTACTTC; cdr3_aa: CAWSVQTQETQYF
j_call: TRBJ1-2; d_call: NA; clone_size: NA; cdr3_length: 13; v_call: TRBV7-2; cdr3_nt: TGTGCCAGCAGCTCTGGGGTTGGGTATGGCTACACCTTC; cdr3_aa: CASSSGVGYGYTF
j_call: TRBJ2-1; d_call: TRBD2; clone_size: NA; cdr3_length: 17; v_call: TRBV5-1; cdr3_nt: TGCGCCAGCAGCCCCAACCCCCGCGGGAGGGGTTACAATGAGCAGTTCTTC; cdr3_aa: CASSPNPRGRGYNEQFF
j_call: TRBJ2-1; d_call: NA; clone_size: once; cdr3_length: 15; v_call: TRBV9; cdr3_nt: TGTGCCAGCAGCGTAGGGGGGAGTACCTACAATGAGCAGTTCTTC; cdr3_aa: CASSVGGSTYNEQFF
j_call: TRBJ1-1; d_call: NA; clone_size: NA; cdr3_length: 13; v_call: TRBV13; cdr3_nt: TGTGCCAGCAGCTCGTACCGGGGAACTGAAGCTTTCTTT; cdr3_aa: CASSSYRGTEAFF
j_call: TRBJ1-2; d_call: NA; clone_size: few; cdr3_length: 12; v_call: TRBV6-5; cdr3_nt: TGTGCCAGCAGTTCCGGGGACTATGGCTACACCTTC; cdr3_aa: CASSSGDYGYTF
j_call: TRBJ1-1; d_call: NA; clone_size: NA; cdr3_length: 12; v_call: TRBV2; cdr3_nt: TGTGCCAGCAGTGAAGGAATGACAGAAGCTTTCTTT; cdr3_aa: CASSEGMTEAFF
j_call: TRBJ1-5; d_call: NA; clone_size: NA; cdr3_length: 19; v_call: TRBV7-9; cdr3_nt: TGTGCCAGCAGCTTATCCGGGGCGGAGAGGGGAGGACGATATCAGCCCCAGCATTTT; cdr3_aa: CASSLSGAERGGRYQPQHF
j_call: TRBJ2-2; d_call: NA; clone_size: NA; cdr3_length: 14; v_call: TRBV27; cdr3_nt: TGTGCCAGCAGTGGCCAGGGGATCACCGGGGAGCTGTTTTTT; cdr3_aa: CASSGQGITGELFF
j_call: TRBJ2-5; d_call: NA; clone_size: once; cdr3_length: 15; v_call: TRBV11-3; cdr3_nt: TGTGCCAGCAGCTTAGAAGGGAGGCCGGAGGAGACCCAGTACTTC; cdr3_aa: CASSLEGRPEETQYF
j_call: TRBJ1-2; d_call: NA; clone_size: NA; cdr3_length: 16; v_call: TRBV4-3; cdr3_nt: TGCGCCAGCAGCCAAGATTTAGGGGGGCGTAGGGATGGCTACACCTTC; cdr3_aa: CASSQDLGGRRDGYTF
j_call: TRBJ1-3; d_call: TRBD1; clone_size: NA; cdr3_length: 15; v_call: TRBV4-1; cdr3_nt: TGCGCCAGCAGCCGAAAGGACAGGTCTGGAAACACCATATATTTT; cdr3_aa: CASSRKDRSGNTIYF
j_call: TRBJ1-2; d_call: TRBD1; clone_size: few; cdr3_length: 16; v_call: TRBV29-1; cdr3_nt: TGCAGCGTTGAGGGTACAACAGGGGGCAGAGGCTATGGCTACACCTTC; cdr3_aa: CSVEGTTGGRGYGYTF
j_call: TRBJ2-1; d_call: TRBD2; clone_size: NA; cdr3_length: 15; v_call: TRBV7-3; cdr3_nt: TGTGCCAGCAGCCGACTAGCGGGAGCTGGGAATGAGCAGTTCTTC; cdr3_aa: CASSRLAGAGNEQFF
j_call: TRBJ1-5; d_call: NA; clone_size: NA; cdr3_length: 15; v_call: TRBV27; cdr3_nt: TGTGCCAGCAGTTTATCGAGTTATAGCAATCAGCCCCAGCATTTT; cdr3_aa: CASSLSSYSNQPQHF
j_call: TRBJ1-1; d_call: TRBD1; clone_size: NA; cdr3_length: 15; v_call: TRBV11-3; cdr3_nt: TGTGCCAGCAGCCAGGGGGGGACTGACACCACTGAAGCTTTCTTT; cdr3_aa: CASSQGGTDTTEAFF
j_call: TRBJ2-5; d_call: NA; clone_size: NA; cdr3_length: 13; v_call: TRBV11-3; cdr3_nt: TGTGCCAGCAGCTCCCACCAGAGGGAGACCCAGTACTTC; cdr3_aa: CASSSHQRETQYF
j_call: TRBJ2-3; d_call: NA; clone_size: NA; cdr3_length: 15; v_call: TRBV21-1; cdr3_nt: TGTGCCAGCAGGTTGTCTAGGGGACGGTCAGATACGCAGTATTTT; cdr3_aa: CASRLSRGRSDTQYF